This TCR beta chain emerged from a study of T cell responses to AZD1222 COVID-19 vaccine. Turning to the study itself: Second-dose recipients at about 4 or about 12 weeks were treated as one pooled group.

Trimming stripped 4 bases from V and 0 bases from J, with 10 bases between. CDR3 length equals 15 residues. Germline V gives CDR1 SGHRS, CDR2 YFSETQ. The method was immunoSEQ multiplex PCR; TCRdb's version includes in-frame clones alone and lacks a portion of them. The sample contains approximately 110,000 clones, more than 90% of which appear only once. Notes on the study in general: Donor demographics were predominantly white British with a female majority; clonal diversity may be underestimated. Vaccine-associated CD4 TCRs spanned spike, dominant at 160-218 and 743-854. Increases in Spike-specific TCR breadth and depth were seen after two AZD1222 doses.

Concerning this clone itself: Its antigen remains unidentified.

This specimen consisted of peripheral blood, obtained on day 0 of AZD1222 vaccination. V is TRBV5-1 and J is TRBJ1-4; possibly TRBD1 for D (6 bases). This TCR was sampled from an adult in good health. The CDR3 DNA sequence: TGCGCCAGCAGCCGAAGGACAGCAACTAATGAAAAACTGTTTTTT. It translates to CASSRRTATNEKLFF.